These 8 T cell receptor beta chains originate from one sample sequenced in a study of blood T cell repertoires in COVID-19. Clones were sequenced by immunoSEQ multiplex PCR, and TCRdb holds only the in-frame ones, with some missing. The repertoire holds a few hundred thousand clones, with more than 80% as singletons. Sequencing was performed on PBMCs or T cells enriched from blood (not recorded which). All receptors derive from a woman in her late teens or twenties in a cohort exposed to, infected with or recovered from COVID-19 (not recorded which).

This chain uses TRBV11-1 with TRBJ2-4; a weak D match, TRBD1 (6 bases). Trimming removed 3 bases at V and 5 bases at J, with 14 bases between. Looked up from germline, CDR1 is SGHAT and CDR2 is FQDESV (reference sequence). CDR3 length: 15 residues. The CDR3 region is CASSFTTGKENIQYF. In nucleotides, the CDR3 is TGTGCCAGCAGCTTTACGACAGGCAAAGAAAACATTCAGTACTTC.

This chain connects TRBV28 to TRBJ2-7, with D possibly matching TRBD2 (7 bases). The V and J ends lost 2 bases and 0 bases respectively, with 11 bases between them. The CDR3 spans 15 residues. Per germline, CDR1 MDHEN and CDR2 SYDVKM. CDR3 region: CASSLSAGASYEQYF. The CDR3 DNA is TGTGCCAGCAGTTTAAGTGCGGGGGCCTCCTACGAGCAGTACTTC.

CDR3 loop: CASSFGTGGDTQYF. The CDR3 nucleotides are TGTGCCAGCAGCTTCGGGACAGGTGGAGATACGCAGTATTTT. The V and J genes are TRBV5-4 and TRBJ2-3; 8 positions match TRBD1. This CDR3 contains 14 residues. Germline CDR1 and CDR2: SGHNT and YYREEE (reference sequence). V trimming: 2 bases; J trimming: 5 bases; junction bases outside the gene matches: 4.

This clone has a single count. This chain uses TRBV27 with TRBJ2-1; 7 positions match TRBD1. J was trimmed by 6 bases and V by 1 base; bases with no gene match: 6. Looked up from germline, CDR1 is MNHEY and CDR2 is SMNVEV (reference sequence). The CDR3 contains 15 residues. DNA of the CDR3: TGTGCCAGCAGTTTATTCCCCGCAGGGGGCAATGAGCAGTTCTTC. Amino acids: CASSLFPAGGNEQFF.

This chain joins TRBV5-6 and TRBJ1-2; D is unclear. Germline V CDR1 and CDR2: SGHDT, YYEEEE. This CDR3 is 14 amino acids long. Trimming took 1 base from V and 0 from J, leaving 7 bases between them. The DNA for the CDR3 is TGTGCCAGCAGCTTGACAAAACCTAACTATGGCTACACCTTC. This codes for CASSLTKPNYGYTF.

The chain joins TRBV18 to TRBJ2-1, with D perhaps matching TRBD2 (5 bases). Trimming pared 0 bases from V and 6 bases from J, leaving 6 bases between. The CDR3 loop spans 13 amino acids. CDR1 and CDR2 from the germline V gene are KGHSH and LQKENI. The CDR3 DNA is TGTGCCAGCTCACCACCAGGGAGCAATGAGCAGTTCTTC. Its protein is CASSPPGSNEQFF.

In the case of this clone: The sample holds other DNA sequences that translate to the same CDR3. The chain is built from TRBV7-2 and TRBJ2-2; perhaps TRBD1 as D (6 bases). This CDR3 has 12 residues. Per the germline V gene, CDR1 is SGHTA and CDR2 is FQGNSA. Trimming removed 9 bases from V and 7 bases from J, with 12 bases in between. The CDR3 loop is CASSTRGGELFF. The CDR3 bases are TGTGCCAGTAGCACCAGGGGCGGGGAGCTGTTTTTT.

This chain joins TRBV7-3 and TRBJ1-5; 8 bases fit TRBD1. Trimming removed 5 bases from V and 6 bases from J; junction bases left unmatched: 15. Germline values: CDR1 SGHTA, CDR2 FQGTGA. This CDR3 is 17 amino acids long. CDR3 sequence: CASSITTGQGRGQPQHF. CDR3 bases: TGTGCCAGCAGCATCACGACCGGACAGGGCCGGGGTCAGCCCCAGCATTTT.